This T cell receptor (beta chain) was found in a study of Graves' ophthalmopathy and Graves' hyperthyroidism. To note about this clonotype: Its antigen remains unknown.

Overall study results and limits: Between ophthalmopathy and stable hyperthyroidism, a 13-signature model drew a separation with around 86% sensitivity and approximately 77% specificity.

Hyperthyroidism in these 18- to 65-year-old patients was newly diagnosed, lasting under 2 months. Pregnant or lactating patients and those with other autoimmune diseases or uncontrolled infections were excluded. RNA transcripts served as template for amplifying TCR beta CDR3 sequences. First-round RT-PCR relied on HTBI primers, and a second-round multiplex PCR came next. TCRdb re-called the multiplex PCR reads through MiXCR, storing one row per CDR3 protein. Among hundreds of thousands of distinct CDR3 sequences listed, under 25% were seen once. The clonotype was recovered from a woman in her late teens or twenties with stable Graves' hyperthyroidism. The sequencing sample was made of peripheral blood.

The CDR3 nucleotides are TGTGCCAGCAGTTTACAGGGGAAGCCCCTAGCTTATGGCTACACCTTC. It is translated as CASSLQGKPLAYGYTF. The chain links TRBV27 to TRBJ1-2; perhaps TRBD1 as D (6 bases). The CDR3 runs to 16 residues. In germline, CDR1 is MNHEY, CDR2 SMNVEV (reference sequence). V lost 2 bases to trimming and J lost 5 bases, with 18 bases between them.